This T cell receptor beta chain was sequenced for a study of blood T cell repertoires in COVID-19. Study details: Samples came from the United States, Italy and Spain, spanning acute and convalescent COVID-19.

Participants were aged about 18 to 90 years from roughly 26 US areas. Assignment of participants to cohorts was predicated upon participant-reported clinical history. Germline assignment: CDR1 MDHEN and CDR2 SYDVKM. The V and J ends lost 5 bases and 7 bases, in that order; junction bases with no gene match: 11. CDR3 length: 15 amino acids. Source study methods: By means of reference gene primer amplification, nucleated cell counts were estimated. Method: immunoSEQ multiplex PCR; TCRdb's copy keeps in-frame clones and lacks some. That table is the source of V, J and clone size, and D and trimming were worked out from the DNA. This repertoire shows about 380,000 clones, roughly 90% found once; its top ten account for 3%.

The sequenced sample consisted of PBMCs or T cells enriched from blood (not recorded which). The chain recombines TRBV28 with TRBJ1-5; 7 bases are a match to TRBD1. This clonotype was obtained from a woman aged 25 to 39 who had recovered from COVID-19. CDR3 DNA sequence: TGTGCCAGCAGTCCCTCGACAGGGACACGACAGCCCCAGCATTTT. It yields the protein CASSPSTGTRQPQHF.